The present entry profiles one T cell receptor (beta chain) with its context. Its antigen remains unknown. Method: immunoSEQ multiplex PCR; TCRdb's copy keeps in-frame clones and lacks some. The sample contains more than 75,000 clones, 70% to 90% of which appear only once. These data are taken from a study of OX40 agonist ivuxolimab in advanced cancers. Study outcomes and limitations: At 0.1 to 3.0 mg/kg, CD4+ and CD8+ blood T cells expanded clonally by week 6. Low levels of normalized T-cell clonal expansion also appeared in some nonresponders.

This CDR3 has 13 amino acids. Trimming removed 9 bases from V and 2 bases from J; junction bases left unmatched: 5. Looked up from germline, CDR1 is LNHDA and CDR2 is SQIVND (reference sequence). The chain employs TRBV19 and TRBJ2-3; TRBD2 aligns across 7 bases. The specimen was CD4+ or CD8+ T cells sorted from blood, collected in a trial of the OX40 agonist ivuxolimab. The clonotype comes from an adult with an advanced solid tumor such as melanoma, head and neck, liver or kidney cancer. The CDR3 DNA reads as TGTGCCAGCCGGGACTATTTCACAGATACGCAGTATTTT. Residues: CASRDYFTDTQYF.